This T cell receptor (beta chain) was sequenced during a study of T cells in Graves' hyperthyroidism and ophthalmopathy. Germline CDR1 LGHDT, CDR2 YNNKEL (reference sequence). This CDR3 has 15 residues. V shed 1 base and J shed 3 bases, with 12 bases lying between them. RNA transcripts gave rise to amplified TCR beta CDR3 regions. HTBI primers were employed in a first-round RT-PCR of the TCR CDR3. MiXCR, run by TCRdb on the multiplex PCR reads, gives a single entry per CDR3 protein. The repertoire has about 250,000 distinct CDR3 sequences, about 25% of them found once; the top ten carry around 32%. Regarding the study as a whole: Among clonotypes expanded in thyroid above 0.001, most were also found in blood.

Subjects with ophthalmopathy showed a Clinical Activity Score no lower than 3, a NOSPECS grade no lower than 4, and a duration shorter than 3 months. Exclusions: uncontrolled infection, other autoimmune disease, pregnancy, lactation. Thyroid ultrasound and orbital computed tomography, with clinical symptoms and serum thyroxine and TRAb, informed diagnoses. This clonotype has at least ten counts. Antigen: not known. Sequencing was carried out using blood. The TCR was taken from a woman aged 40 to 50 with Graves' ophthalmopathy. The chain links TRBV3-1 to TRBJ1-2; D call uncertain. CDR3 region: CASSQGGQADYGYTF. CDR3 in DNA: TGTGCCAGCAGCCAAGGTGGGCAGGCCGACTATGGCTACACCTTC.